The clone carrying this T cell receptor (beta chain) was detected many times. From the RT-PCR reads, TCRdb called clonotypes with MiXCR, one entry per CDR3 protein. The data show 87,000 or so distinct CDR3 sequences, with around 5% seen just once and 2.6% held by the top ten. The data belong to a study of patients and donors after allogeneic stem cell transplantation. V trimming: 6 bases; J trimming: 4 bases; junction bases outside the gene matches: 5. Germline CDR1 is SQVTM and CDR2 is ANQGSEA. CDR3 length: 12 amino acids. The sample consisted of blood, either unsorted or a sorted T cell fraction (not recorded which). The J gene is TRBJ1-2, the V gene TRBV29-1; 7 bases are a match to TRBD1. This TCR came from a human donor who was either an allogeneic HSCT recipient or a stem cell or donor lymphocyte infusion donor (not recorded which). It is not recorded whose cells these are; they may come from a transplant donor. CDR3 DNA sequence: TGCAGCGTCGAAACAGGGGTCTATGGCTACACCTTC. It yields the protein CSVETGVYGYTF.